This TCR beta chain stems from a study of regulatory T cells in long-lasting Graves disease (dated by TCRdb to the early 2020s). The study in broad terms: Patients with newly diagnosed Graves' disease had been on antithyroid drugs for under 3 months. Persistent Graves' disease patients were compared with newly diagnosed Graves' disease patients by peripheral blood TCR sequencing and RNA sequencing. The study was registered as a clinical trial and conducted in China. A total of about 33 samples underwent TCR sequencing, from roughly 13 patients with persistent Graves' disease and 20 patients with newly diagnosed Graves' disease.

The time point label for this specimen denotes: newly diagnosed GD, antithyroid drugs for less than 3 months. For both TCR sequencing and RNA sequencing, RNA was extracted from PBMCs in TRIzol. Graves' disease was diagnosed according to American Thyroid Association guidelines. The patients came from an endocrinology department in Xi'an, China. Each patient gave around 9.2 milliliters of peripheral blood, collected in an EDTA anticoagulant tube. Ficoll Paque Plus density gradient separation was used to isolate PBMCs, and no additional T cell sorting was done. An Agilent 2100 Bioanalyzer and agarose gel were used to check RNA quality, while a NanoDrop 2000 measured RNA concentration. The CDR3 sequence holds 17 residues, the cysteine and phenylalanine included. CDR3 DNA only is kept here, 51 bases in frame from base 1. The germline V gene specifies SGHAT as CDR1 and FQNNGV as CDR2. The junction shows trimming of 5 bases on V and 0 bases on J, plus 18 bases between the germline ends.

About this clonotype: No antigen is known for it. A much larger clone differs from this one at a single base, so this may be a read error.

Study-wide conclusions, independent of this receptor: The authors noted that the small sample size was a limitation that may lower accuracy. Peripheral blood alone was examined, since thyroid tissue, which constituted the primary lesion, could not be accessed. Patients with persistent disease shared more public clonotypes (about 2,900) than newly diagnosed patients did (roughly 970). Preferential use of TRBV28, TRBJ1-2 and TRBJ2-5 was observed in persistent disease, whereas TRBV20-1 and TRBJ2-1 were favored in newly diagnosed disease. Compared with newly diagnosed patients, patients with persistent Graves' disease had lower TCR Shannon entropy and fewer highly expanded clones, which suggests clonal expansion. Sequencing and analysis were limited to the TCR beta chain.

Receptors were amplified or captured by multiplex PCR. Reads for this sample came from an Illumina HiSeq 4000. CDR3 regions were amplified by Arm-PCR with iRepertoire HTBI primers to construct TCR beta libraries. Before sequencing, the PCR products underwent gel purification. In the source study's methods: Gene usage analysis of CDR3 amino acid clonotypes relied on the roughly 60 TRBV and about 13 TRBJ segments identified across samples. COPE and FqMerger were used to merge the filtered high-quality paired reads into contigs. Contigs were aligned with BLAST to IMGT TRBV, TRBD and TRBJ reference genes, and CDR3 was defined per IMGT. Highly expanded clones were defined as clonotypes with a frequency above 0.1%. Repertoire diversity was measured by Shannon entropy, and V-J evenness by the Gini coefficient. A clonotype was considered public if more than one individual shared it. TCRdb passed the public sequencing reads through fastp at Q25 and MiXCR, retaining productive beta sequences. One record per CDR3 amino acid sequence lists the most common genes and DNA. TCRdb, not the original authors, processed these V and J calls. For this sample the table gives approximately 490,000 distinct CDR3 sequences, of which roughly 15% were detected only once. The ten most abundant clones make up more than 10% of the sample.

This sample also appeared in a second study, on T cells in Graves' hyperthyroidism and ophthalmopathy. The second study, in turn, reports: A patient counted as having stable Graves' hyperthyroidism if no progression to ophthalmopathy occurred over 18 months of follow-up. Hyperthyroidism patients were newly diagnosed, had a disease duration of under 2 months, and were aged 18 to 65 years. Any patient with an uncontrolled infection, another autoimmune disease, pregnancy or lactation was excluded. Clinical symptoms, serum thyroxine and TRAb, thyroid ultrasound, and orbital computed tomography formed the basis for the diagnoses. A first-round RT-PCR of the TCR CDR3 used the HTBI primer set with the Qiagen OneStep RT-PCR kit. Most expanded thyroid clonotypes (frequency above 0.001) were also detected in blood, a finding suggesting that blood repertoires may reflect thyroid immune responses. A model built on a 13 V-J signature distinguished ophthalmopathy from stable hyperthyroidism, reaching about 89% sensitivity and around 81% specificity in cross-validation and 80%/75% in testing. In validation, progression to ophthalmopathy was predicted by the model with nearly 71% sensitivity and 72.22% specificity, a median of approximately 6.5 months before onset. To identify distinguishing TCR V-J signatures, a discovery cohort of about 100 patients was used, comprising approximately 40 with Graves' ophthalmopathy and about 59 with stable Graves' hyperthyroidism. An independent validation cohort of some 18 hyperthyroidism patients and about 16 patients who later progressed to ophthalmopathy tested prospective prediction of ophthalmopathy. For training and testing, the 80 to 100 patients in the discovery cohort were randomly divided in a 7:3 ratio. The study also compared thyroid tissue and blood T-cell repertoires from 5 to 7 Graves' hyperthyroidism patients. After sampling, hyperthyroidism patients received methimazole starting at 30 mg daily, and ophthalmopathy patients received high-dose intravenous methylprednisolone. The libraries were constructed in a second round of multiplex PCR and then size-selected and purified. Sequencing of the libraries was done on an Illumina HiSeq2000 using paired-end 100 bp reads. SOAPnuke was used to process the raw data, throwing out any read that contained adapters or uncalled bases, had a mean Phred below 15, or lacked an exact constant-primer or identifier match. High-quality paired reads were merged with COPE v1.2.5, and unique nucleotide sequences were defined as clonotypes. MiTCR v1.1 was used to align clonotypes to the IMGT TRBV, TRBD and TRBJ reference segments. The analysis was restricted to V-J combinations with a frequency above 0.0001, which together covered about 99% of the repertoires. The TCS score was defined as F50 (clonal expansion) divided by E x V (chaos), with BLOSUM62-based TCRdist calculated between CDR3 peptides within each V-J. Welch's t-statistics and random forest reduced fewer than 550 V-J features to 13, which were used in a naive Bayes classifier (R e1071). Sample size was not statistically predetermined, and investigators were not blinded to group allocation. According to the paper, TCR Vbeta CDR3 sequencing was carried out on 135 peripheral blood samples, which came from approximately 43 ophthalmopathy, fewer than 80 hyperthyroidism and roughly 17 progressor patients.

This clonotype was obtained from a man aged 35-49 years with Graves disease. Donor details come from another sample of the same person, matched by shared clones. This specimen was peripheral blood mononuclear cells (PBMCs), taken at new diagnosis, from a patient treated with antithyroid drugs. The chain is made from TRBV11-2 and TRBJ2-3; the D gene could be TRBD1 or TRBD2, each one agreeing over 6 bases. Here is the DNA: TGTGCCAGCAGCATTTTAACAGGGACTTATAGCACAGATACGCAGTATTTT. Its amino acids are CASSILTGTYSTDTQYF.